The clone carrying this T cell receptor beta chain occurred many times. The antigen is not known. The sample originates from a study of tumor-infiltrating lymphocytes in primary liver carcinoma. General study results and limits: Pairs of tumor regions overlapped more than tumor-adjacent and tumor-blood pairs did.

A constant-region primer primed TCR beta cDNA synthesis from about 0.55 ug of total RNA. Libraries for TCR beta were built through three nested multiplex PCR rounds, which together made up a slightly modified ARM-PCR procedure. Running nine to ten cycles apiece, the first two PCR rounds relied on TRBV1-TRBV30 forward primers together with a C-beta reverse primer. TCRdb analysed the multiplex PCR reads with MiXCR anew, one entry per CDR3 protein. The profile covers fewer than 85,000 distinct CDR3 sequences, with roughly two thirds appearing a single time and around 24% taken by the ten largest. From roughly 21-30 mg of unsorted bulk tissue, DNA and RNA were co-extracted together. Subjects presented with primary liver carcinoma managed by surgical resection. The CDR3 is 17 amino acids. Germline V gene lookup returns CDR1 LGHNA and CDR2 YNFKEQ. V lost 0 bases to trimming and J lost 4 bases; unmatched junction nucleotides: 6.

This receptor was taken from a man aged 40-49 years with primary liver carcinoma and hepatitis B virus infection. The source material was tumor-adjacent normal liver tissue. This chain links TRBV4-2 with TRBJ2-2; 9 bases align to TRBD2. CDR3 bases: TGTGCCAGCAGCCAAGAGATAGCGGGGGCGGGCACCGGGGAGCTGTTTTTT. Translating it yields CASSQEIAGAGTGELFF.